A single sample gave rise to the 29 T cell receptor beta chains below, sequenced in a study of blood T cell repertoires in COVID-19. Libraries were prepared by immunoSEQ multiplex PCR; TCRdb keeps only in-frame clonotypes and omits some of them. This sample has 150,000 to 200,000 clones, with roughly 91% found just once. Sequencing input: peripheral blood. Receptors were obtained from a woman between 50 and 59 years old with acute or convalescent COVID-19.

The rearrangement joins TRBV10-3 to TRBJ1-4; D not certain. Germline V lookup: CDR1 ENHRY, CDR2 SYGVKD. V dropped 5 bases and J dropped 5 bases, with 6 bases sitting between them. CDR3 length: 12 residues. CDR3 bases: TGTGCCATCAGTAGCACGAATGAAAAACTGTTTTTT. Its protein is CAISSTNEKLFF.

V is TRBV5-4 and J is TRBJ2-3; unclear D gene. CDR1 and CDR2 (germline): SGHNT, YYREEE (reference sequence). Trimming pared 6 bases from V and 0 bases from J, leaving 8 bases between. This CDR3 has 13 residues. CDR3 coding DNA: TGTGCCAGCAACAGCAGGAGCACAGATACGCAGTATTTT. Translated, it gives CASNSRSTDTQYF.

The gene calls are TRBV7-9 and TRBJ2-1, with a possible D match to TRBD2 (6 bases). Germline V lookup: CDR1 SEHNR, CDR2 FQNEAQ (reference sequence). V lost 8 bases, J lost 4 bases, and 15 bases lay in between. The CDR3 is 14 residues long. CDR3 region: CASAGEVLYNEQFF. The CDR3 DNA sequence: TGTGCCAGCGCCGGGGAGGTTCTTTACAATGAGCAGTTCTTC.

DNA of the CDR3: TGTGCCAGCAGCTTGCTCGGGACAACTGGAAACACCATATATTTT. Its translation is CASSLLGTTGNTIYF. This chain connects TRBV5-4 to TRBJ1-3, with D tentatively TRBD1 (6 bases). V lost 1 base and J 2 bases, leaving 10 bases between the germline ends. The CDR3 is made up of 15 amino acids. Germline V gives CDR1 SGHNT, CDR2 YYREEE (reference sequence).

The chain uses TRBV7-2 and TRBJ1-1; a possible D gene is TRBD1 (6 bases). V was pared by 6 bases and J by 6 bases, with 14 bases between. Per the germline V gene, CDR1 is SGHTA and CDR2 is FQGNSA. The CDR3 has 13 amino acids. The chain's CDR3 is CASSRPGTPEAFF. The CDR3 coding sequence is TGTGCCAGCAGTCGCCCCGGGACACCTGAAGCTTTCTTT.

V gene TRBV6-5 combines with J gene TRBJ2-1; D is possibly TRBD2 (5 bases). Between the trimmed V and J ends, which lost 0 bases and 7 bases, there was a span of 7 bases. The CDR3 totals 13 residues. The germline gives CDR1 MNHEY, CDR2 SVGAGI. This CDR3 is CASSYSLANEQFF. Written as DNA, the CDR3 is TGTGCCAGCAGTTACTCCCTAGCTAATGAGCAGTTCTTC.

The rearrangement joins TRBV7-9 to TRBJ1-2; 7 bases are a match to TRBD1. The CDR3 contains 16 residues. Germline values: CDR1 SEHNR, CDR2 FQNEAQ (reference sequence). With V trimmed by 5 bases and J by 2 bases, 11 bases remained unmatched. Here the CDR3 reads CASSPKYGQVNYGYTF. The CDR3 nucleotides read TGTGCCAGCAGCCCTAAATACGGACAGGTCAACTATGGCTACACCTTC.

On this clone: At one end, the junction sequence differs from germline, possibly due to a read error. This chain connects TRBV11-2 to TRBJ2-5, with D maybe TRBD1 (5 bases). This CDR3 region has 13 residues. Germline CDR1 is SGHAT and CDR2 is FQNNGV. The CDR3 DNA reads TGTGCCAGCAGCTTAGGCGCGACAGAGAGAGGTAACTTC. This translates into CASSLGATERGNF.

This chain joins TRBV11-2 and TRBJ1-2; tentatively, D is TRBD1 (6 bases). Germline assignment: CDR1 SGHAT and CDR2 FQNNGV. The V end lost 1 base, the J end lost 6 bases, and 9 bases lay between the germline ends. The CDR3 is 13 residues long. CDR3: CASSLARGDGYTF. DNA of the CDR3: TGTGCCAGCAGCTTAGCCAGGGGCGATGGCTACACCTTC.

The rearrangement links TRBV12-5 to TRBJ2-7; D might be TRBD2 (7 bases). This CDR3 has 16 residues. Trimming cost V 6 bases and J 6 bases, with 24 bases left between them. CDR1 and CDR2 (germline): LGHNT, FRNRAP. This chain's CDR3 is CASGPQFGGAPGEQYF. The CDR3 DNA reads as TGTGCTAGTGGCCCGCAATTTGGGGGGGCGCCAGGCGAGCAGTACTTC.

The chain recombines TRBV19 with TRBJ2-1; 13 nucleotides match TRBD2. CDR3 length: 15 residues. Germline CDR1 is LNHDA and CDR2 is SQIVND (reference sequence). V trimming: 4 bases; J trimming: 10 bases; junction bases outside the gene matches: 7. The CDR3 DNA is TGTGCCAGTAGTACGGGACTAGCGGGAATCAAGGAGCAGTTCTTC. This translates into CASSTGLAGIKEQFF.

This chain joins TRBV5-4 and TRBJ2-1, with 7 positions matching TRBD1. There are 16 residues in the CDR3. Trimming cost V 2 bases and J 3 bases; bases outside gene matches: 8. Germline assignment: CDR1 SGHNT and CDR2 YYREEE (reference sequence). CDR3 sequence reads: CASSLGSGQVYNEQFF. The CDR3 bases are TGTGCCAGCAGCTTAGGTTCCGGACAGGTCTACAATGAGCAGTTCTTC.

The chain recombines TRBV6-1 with TRBJ2-7; a weak D match, TRBD2 (5 bases). Germline CDR1 MNHNS, CDR2 SASEGT. V gave up 2 bases and J gave up 4 bases, with 12 bases separating them. This CDR3 is built from 14 residues. The CDR3 nucleotides read TGTGCCAGCAGTGAACGCGGCGGGCCTTACGAGCAGTACTTC. This encodes CASSERGGPYEQYF.

The chain joins TRBV5-1 to TRBJ2-1; the match to TRBD2 covers 14 bases. The V gene's germline CDR1 is SGHRS and CDR2 YFSETQ. This CDR3 is built from 16 residues. The junction had 10 bases not matched to a gene; V was cut back by 4 bases and J by 10 bases. CDR3 residues: CASSPTGTSGGVEQFF. Written as DNA, the CDR3 is TGCGCCAGCAGCCCCACCGGGACTAGCGGGGGAGTGGAGCAGTTCTTC.

The J gene is TRBJ1-1, the V gene TRBV28, with TRBD1 identical over 9 bases. V was clipped by 6 bases and J by 4 bases; unmatched bases: 3. The CDR3 is 13 residues long. Germline lookup yields CDR1 MDHEN and CDR2 SYDVKM. The DNA for the CDR3 is TGTGCCAGCAGGCACAGGGGGCCCACTGAAGCTTTCTTT. Amino acid sequence: CASRHRGPTEAFF.

The chain has TRBV6-5 and TRBJ2-1, with D tentatively TRBD2 (6 bases). V gave up 2 bases and J gave up 1 base, with 9 bases separating them. The CDR3 totals 15 residues. Germline V gives CDR1 MNHEY, CDR2 SVGAGI. The CDR3 loop reads CASSYAGRSYNEQFF. CDR3 DNA: TGTGCCAGCAGTTACGCAGGGAGGTCCTACAATGAGCAGTTCTTC.

Notes on this clone: Other DNA sequences in the sample encode the same CDR3. This sequence joins TRBV28 and TRBJ2-7; 8 bases align to TRBD1. The CDR3 length is 15 residues. V gave up 2 bases and J gave up 4 bases; unmatched junction bases: 7. The germline gives CDR1 MDHEN, CDR2 SYDVKM. CDR3 DNA sequence: TGTGCCAGCAGTTTACCCGGGACAGGAGGGTACGAGCAGTACTTC. Its translation: CASSLPGTGGYEQYF.

The chain employs TRBV6-5 and TRBJ1-5, with D maybe TRBD1 (6 bases). The germline CDR1 and CDR2 sequences are MNHEY and SVGAGI. V lost 2 bases to trimming and J lost 6 bases, with 11 bases between them. The CDR3 extends over 14 amino acids. The CDR3 coding sequence is TGTGCCAGCAGTTACATGGAAGGGGGTCAGCCCCAGCATTTT. It is translated as CASSYMEGGQPQHF.

V and J are TRBV29-1 and TRBJ1-1, with a tentative D call TRBD1 (6 bases). Germline V gives CDR1 SQVTM, CDR2 ANQGSEA. This CDR3 region has 12 residues. Trimming removed 7 bases at V and 6 bases at J, with 15 bases between. In DNA, the CDR3 is TGCAGCGGGGGACAAAAGGGGGCTGAAGCTTTCTTT. Translation: CSGGQKGAEAFF.

Comments on this clone: The junction departs from germline at one end; a sequencing error may be responsible. This sample also contains other DNA sequences that code for the same CDR3. V and J are TRBV24-1 and TRBJ1-1, with D possibly being TRBD1 (6 bases). Per germline, CDR1 KGHDR and CDR2 SFDVKD. The CDR3 sequence is 13 residues long. The CDR3 here is CATRDQGNTEAFF. DNA for the CDR3: TGTGCCACCAGAGATCAGGGGAACACTGAAGCTTTTTTT.

The chain joins TRBV7-9 to TRBJ1-1; 9 nucleotides agree with TRBD1. This CDR3 region has 14 residues. Per germline, CDR1 SEHNR and CDR2 FQNEAQ (reference sequence). J lost 7 bases, V lost 4 bases, and 7 bases had no gene match. CDR3 region: CASSSGQGAIEAFF. The CDR3 coding sequence is TGTGCCAGCAGCTCGGGACAGGGAGCTATTGAAGCTTTCTTT.

The chain employs TRBV5-4 and TRBJ1-2; TRBD1 matches at 8 bases. The CDR3 is made up of 14 amino acids. The V and J ends lost 1 base and 4 bases, in that order; junction bases with no gene match: 3. Germline V gene sequence: CDR1 SGHNT, CDR2 YYREEE (reference sequence). The CDR3 DNA reads as TGTGCCAGCAGCTTGAATACAGGGGGCTATGGCTACACCTTC. Protein sequence: CASSLNTGGYGYTF. The variable domain in full, with the rest retrieved from reference TRBV5-4 and TRBJ1-2, is ETGVTQSPTHLIKTRGQQVTLRCSSQSGHNTVSWYQQALGQGPQFIFQYYREEENGRGNFPPRFSGLQFPNYSSELNVNALELDDSALYLCASSLNTGGYGYTFGSGTRLTVV.

This rearrangement joins TRBV30 to TRBJ2-5, with D tentatively TRBD2 (5 bases). Germline loops: CDR1 GTSNPN, CDR2 SVGIG (reference sequence). The CDR3 runs 14 residues. The V and J ends lost 5 bases and 1 base respectively, with 14 bases between them. CDR3 region: CAWLSGGGQETQYF. The CDR3 nucleotides are TGTGCCTGGCTATCTGGCGGAGGCCAAGAGACCCAGTACTTC.

The chain recombines TRBV30 with TRBJ2-3; no clear D. V lost 2 bases to trimming and J lost 2 bases, with 11 bases between them. CDR3 length: 14 residues. Germline V gene sequence: CDR1 GTSNPN, CDR2 SVGIG (reference sequence). CDR3: CAWSLDFHTDTQYF. The CDR3 DNA follows: TGTGCCTGGAGTCTTGACTTCCACACAGATACGCAGTATTTT.

V is TRBV19 and J is TRBJ2-4; 8 nucleotides align to TRBD1. The CDR3 has 16 amino acids. Germline CDR1 LNHDA, CDR2 SQIVND (reference sequence). V dropped 1 base and J dropped 6; count of bases not matched to a gene: 8. The CDR3 DNA follows: TGTGCCAGTAGTATAGTTCAGGGGGCCAGGGCAAACATTCAGTACTTC. Amino acids: CASSIVQGARANIQYF.

The rearrangement uses TRBV27 and TRBJ2-7, with 10 bases identical to TRBD2. CDR3 length: 16 residues. Germline-derived CDR1 and CDR2 are MNHEY and SMNVEV (reference sequence). The trim removed 6 bases at V and 3 bases at J, leaving 11 bases unmatched. The CDR3 loop reads CASSLRLAGNYYEQYF. DNA for the CDR3: TGTGCCAGCAGCCTCCGACTAGCGGGTAACTACTACGAGCAGTACTTC.

The chain combines TRBV5-5 with TRBJ1-1; tentative D call: TRBD1 (5 bases). V was pared by 4 bases and J by 5 bases, with 18 bases between. This CDR3 spans 15 amino acids. Germline lookup yields CDR1 SGHKS and CDR2 YYEKEE (reference sequence). This CDR3 is CASSVLGRGDTEAFF. The CDR3 DNA follows: TGTGCCAGCAGCGTCCTCGGGAGGGGAGATACTGAAGCTTTCTTT.

This chain links TRBV19 with TRBJ1-2, with 7 positions matching TRBD1. J was trimmed by 3 bases and V by 8 bases; bases with no gene match: 15. The CDR3 runs 16 residues. The germline V gene has CDR1 LNHDA and CDR2 SQIVND (reference sequence). The CDR3 nucleotides read TGTGCCAGTTGGATTTCTGGACAGGTCGGCGACTATGGCTACACCTTC. Amino acids: CASWISGQVGDYGYTF.

The chain has TRBV28 and TRBJ2-7; D unclear. Trimming stripped 2 bases from V and 8 bases from J, with 10 bases between. Per germline, CDR1 MDHEN and CDR2 SYDVKM. The CDR3 runs 12 residues. The CDR3 nucleotides are TGTGCCAGCAGTTTACCCCAGAAAAAGCAGTACTTC. It specifies CASSLPQKKQYF.